This T cell receptor beta chain was captured by sequencing in a study of cytomegalovirus exposure and HLA in healthy donors. Overall study context: Sequencing of 150 million to 200 million T cells in an earlier analysis found roughly 120 million unique TCR beta sequences.

This clone has a handful of counts. Its antigen is unknown. PCR involved 60 Vbeta and 13 Jbeta primers. Here immunoSEQ multiplex PCR was the method, and the copy in TCRdb shows in-frame clones only, minus some. This sample has approximately 160,000 clones, with about 70% found just once. In germline, CDR1 is MDHEN, CDR2 SYDVKM. V was clipped by 6 bases and J by 0 bases, with 6 bases between them. The CDR3 totals 12 residues. Study observations and caveats: Later analysis showed TCR association rates varying by HLA locus, highest for DRB1 and lowest for HLA-C. At a 0.05 false discovery rate, a later analysis found about 17,000 TCR beta sequences to be associated with HLA alleles.

The rearrangement links TRBV28 to TRBJ2-7; D remains unclear. The source is a middle-aged woman in good health and CMV-seropositive. Sequencing was performed on PBMCs. The CDR3 bases are TGTGCCAGCAGGACTGACTCCTACGAGCAGTACTTC. Amino acid sequence: CASRTDSYEQYF.